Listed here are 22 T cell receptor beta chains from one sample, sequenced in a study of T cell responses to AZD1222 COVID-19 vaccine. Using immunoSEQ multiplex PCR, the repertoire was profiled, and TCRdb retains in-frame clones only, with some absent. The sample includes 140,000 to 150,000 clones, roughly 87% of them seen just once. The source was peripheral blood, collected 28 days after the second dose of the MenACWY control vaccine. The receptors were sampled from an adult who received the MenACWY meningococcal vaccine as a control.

The CDR3 bases are TGTGCCAGCAGCTTCCGGGACAGGGACTACGAGCAGTACTTC. It specifies CASSFRDRDYEQYF. This chain connects TRBV5-4 to TRBJ2-7; 9 bases line up with TRBD1. The CDR3 is made up of 14 amino acids. CDR1 is SGHNT and CDR2 is YYREEE in the germline V gene (reference sequence). V lost 2 bases, J lost 3 bases, and 3 bases stayed unmatched.

CDR3 protein: CASSSDRGGYNEQFF. The CDR3 nucleotides are TGTGCCAGCAGCTCGGACAGGGGAGGCTACAATGAGCAGTTCTTC. This chain connects TRBV7-3 to TRBJ2-1, with 9 bases that match TRBD1. The J segment lost 3 bases and the V segment lost 4 bases, leaving 4 bases of the junction unmatched. This CDR3 is built from 15 residues. Germline assignment: CDR1 SGHTA and CDR2 FQGTGA.

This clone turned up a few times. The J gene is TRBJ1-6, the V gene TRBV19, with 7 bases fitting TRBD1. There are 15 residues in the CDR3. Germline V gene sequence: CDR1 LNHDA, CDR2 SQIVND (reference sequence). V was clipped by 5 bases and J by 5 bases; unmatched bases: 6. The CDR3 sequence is CASSLRGADNSPLHF. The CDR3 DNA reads TGTGCCAGTAGTCTCAGGGGGGCGGATAATTCACCCCTCCACTTT.

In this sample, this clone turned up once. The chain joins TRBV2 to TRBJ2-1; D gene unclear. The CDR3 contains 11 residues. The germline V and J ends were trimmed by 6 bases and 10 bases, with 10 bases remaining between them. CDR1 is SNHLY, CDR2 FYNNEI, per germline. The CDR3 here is CASSLYTEQFF. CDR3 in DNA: TGTGCCAGCAGCTTATACACAGAGCAGTTCTTC.

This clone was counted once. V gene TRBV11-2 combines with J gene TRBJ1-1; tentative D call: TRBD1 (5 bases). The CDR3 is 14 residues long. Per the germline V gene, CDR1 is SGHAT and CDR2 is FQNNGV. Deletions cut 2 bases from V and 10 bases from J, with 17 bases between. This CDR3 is CASSLRIGRGTAFF. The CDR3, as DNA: TGTGCCAGCAGCTTACGGATCGGAAGGGGTACAGCTTTCTTT.

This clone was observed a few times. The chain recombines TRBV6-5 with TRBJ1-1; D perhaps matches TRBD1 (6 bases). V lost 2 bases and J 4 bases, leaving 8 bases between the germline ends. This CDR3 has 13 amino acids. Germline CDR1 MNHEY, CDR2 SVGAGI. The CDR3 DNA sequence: TGTGCCAGCAGTTACGAGGGGGGCACTGAAGCTTTCTTT. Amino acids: CASSYEGGTEAFF.

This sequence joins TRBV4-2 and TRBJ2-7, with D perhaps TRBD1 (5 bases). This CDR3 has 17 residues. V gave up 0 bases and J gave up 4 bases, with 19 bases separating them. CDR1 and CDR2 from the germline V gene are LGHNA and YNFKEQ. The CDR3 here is CASSQDTGKETVYEQYF. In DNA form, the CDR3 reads TGTGCCAGCAGCCAAGATACAGGTAAAGAGACAGTATACGAGCAGTACTTC.

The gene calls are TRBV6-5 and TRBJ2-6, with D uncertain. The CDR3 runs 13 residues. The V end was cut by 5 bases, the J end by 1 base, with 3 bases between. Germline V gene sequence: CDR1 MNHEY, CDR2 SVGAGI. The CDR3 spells CASSQSGANVLTF. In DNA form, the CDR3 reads TGTGCCAGCAGTCAATCTGGGGCCAACGTCCTGACTTTC.

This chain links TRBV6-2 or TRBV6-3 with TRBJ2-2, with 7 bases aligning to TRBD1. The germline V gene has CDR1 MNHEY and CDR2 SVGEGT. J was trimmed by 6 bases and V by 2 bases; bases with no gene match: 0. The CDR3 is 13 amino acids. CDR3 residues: CASSYQGAGELFF. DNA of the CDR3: TGTGCCAGCAGTTACCAGGGGGCCGGGGAGCTGTTTTTT.

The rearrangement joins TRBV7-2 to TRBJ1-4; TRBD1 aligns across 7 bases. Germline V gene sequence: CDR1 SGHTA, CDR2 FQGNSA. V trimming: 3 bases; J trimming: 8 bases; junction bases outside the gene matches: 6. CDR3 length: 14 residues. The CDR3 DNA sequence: TGTGCCAGCAGCTTGAGACAGGGCCGGGAAAAACTGTTTTTT. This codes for CASSLRQGREKLFF.

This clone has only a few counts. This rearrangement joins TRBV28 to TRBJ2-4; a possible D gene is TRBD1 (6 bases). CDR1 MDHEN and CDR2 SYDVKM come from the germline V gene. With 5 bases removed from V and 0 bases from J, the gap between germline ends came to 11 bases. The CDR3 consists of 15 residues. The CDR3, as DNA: TGTGCCAGCAGTGAAAGACAGGCAGCCAAAAACATTCAGTACTTC. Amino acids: CASSERQAAKNIQYF.

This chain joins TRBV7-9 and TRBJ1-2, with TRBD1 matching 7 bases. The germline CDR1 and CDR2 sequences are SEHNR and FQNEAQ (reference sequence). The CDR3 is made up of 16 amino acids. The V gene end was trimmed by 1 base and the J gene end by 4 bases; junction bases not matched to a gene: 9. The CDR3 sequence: CASSLGLQGEIYGYTF. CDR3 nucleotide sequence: TGTGCCAGCAGCTTAGGTCTCCAGGGGGAGATCTATGGCTACACCTTC. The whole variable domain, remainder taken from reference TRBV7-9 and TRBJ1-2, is DTGVSQNPRHKITKRGQNVTFRCDPISEHNRLYWYRQTLGQGPEFLTYFQNEAQLEKSRLLSDRFSAERPKGSFSTLEIQRTEQGDSAMYLCASSLGLQGEIYGYTFGSGTRLTVV.

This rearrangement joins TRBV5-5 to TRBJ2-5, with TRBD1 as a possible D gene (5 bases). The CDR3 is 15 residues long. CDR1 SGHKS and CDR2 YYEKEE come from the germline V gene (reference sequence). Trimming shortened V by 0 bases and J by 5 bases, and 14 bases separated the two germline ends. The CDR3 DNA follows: TGTGCCAGCAGCTTGGTAGCAGGGCTCGGGGAGACCCAGTACTTC. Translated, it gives CASSLVAGLGETQYF.

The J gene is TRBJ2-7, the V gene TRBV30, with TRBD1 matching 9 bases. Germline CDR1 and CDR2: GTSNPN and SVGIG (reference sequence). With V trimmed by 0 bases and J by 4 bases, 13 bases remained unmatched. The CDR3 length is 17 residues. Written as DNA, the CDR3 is TGTGCCTGGAGTGTACCGCCCCACAGGGGGCGTAGGTACGAGCAGTACTTC. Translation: CAWSVPPHRGRRYEQYF.

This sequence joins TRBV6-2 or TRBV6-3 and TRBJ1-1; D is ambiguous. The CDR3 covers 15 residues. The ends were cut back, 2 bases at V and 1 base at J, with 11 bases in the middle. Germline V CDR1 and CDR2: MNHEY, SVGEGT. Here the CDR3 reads CASSYLARSNTEAFF. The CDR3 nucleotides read TGTGCCAGCAGTTACCTTGCCAGGTCGAACACTGAAGCTTTCTTT.

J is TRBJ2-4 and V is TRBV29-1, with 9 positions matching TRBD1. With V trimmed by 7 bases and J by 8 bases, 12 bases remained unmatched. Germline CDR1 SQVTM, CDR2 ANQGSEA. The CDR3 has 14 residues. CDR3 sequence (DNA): TGCAGCGCCGGCCTAGGACAGGGGCCGGACATTCAGTACTTC. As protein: CSAGLGQGPDIQYF.

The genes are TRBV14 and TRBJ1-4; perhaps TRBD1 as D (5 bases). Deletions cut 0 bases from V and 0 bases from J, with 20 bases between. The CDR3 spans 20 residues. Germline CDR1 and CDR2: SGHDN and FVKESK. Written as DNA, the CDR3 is TGTGCCAGCAGCCAAGATAACCGCTCTAACATCAGGGCAACTAATGAAAAACTGTTTTTT. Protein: CASSQDNRSNIRATNEKLFF.

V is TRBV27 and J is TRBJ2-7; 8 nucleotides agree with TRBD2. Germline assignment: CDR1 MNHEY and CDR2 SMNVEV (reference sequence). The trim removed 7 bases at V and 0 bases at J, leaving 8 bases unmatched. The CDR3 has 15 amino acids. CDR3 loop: CASTRTSGSSYEQYF. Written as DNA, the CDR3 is TGTGCCAGCACCCGAACAAGCGGGAGCTCCTACGAGCAGTACTTC.

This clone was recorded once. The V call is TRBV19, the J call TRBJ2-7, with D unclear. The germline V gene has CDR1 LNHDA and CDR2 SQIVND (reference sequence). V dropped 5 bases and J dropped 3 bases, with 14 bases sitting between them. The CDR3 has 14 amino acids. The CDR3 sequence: CASSPSMVHYEQYF. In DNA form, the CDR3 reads TGTGCCAGTAGTCCATCGATGGTCCACTACGAGCAGTACTTC.

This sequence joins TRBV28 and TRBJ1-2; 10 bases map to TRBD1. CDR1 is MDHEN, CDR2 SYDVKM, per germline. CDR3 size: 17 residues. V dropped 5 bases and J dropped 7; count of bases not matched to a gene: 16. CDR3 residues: CASSLAARDRGRVGYTF. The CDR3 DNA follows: TGTGCCAGCAGTCTAGCCGCCCGGGACAGGGGACGGGTTGGCTACACCTTC.

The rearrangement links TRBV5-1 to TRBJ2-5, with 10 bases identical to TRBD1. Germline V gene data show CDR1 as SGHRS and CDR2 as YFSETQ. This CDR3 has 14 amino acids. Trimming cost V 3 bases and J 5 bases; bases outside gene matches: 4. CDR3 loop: CASSWTGGLETQYF. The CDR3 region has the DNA TGCGCCAGCAGCTGGACAGGGGGGTTGGAGACCCAGTACTTC.

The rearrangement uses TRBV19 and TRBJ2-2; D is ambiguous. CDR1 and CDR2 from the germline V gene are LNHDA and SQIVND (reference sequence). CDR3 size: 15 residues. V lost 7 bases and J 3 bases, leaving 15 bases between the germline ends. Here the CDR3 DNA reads TGTGCCAGTAACCTGATCTCCTCGGACACCGGGGAGCTGTTTTTT. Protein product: CASNLISSDTGELFF.